This record looks at one TCR beta chain sequence and its context. Its antigen remains unidentified. No base qualities exist here, and no much larger clone lies one base off it. Donors were healthy HIV-negative adults with no recently reported acute infections or vaccinations. Only Caucasian adults living in Nashville, Tennessee, USA were represented among the donors. Magnetic negative selection was used to enrich CD4+ T cells, after which naive cells were positively selected on CD45RA and the negative fraction became the memory subset. Blood was obtained by leukapheresis, after which PBMCs were separated by Ficoll-Histopaque density gradient centrifugation and cryopreserved in liquid nitrogen vapor phase. Purity and quantity of every magnetically sorted T cell population were checked by analytical flow cytometry. Genomic DNA was isolated from each sorted fraction and quantified by UV absorbance on a Nanodrop 2000c.

The data derive from a study of shared clonotypes between healthy human individuals (dated by TCRdb to about 2020). Looking at the study overall: The cohort comprised two women and three men aged 18 to 49 years. For each donor, CD4 naive and CD4 memory were each given three plates, CD8 naive was given two plates, and CD8 memory was given one plate. To increase sequencing depth and limit assay-specific biases, TCR repertoire library preparation and sequencing were carried out by different laboratories using diverse techniques. To estimate repertoire size and how much clonotypes are shared between individuals, the study performed deep sequencing of blood TCR repertoires from roughly five healthy adults. Leukapheresis yielded between about 0.85 and 10 billion PBMCs per donor. Study-wide conclusions, independent of this receptor: Compared with non-shared clonotypes, the clonotypes found in all four sorted-subset donors had higher generation probabilities. When several donors were compared, the shared fraction of clonotypes was about 5% for naive CD4, 3% to 4% for naive CD8, 2.3% for memory CD4, and 0.4% for memory CD8. Larger estimated clonotype richness was generally found for naive subsets than for memory subsets. Even with the large sequencing depth, rarefaction of the sorted-subset datasets indicated that sequencing was incomplete. Pairwise subsampling led to the expectation that sequencing depth would affect the degree of clonotype sharing among donors. The genetic and exposure-history diversity represented was limited by the small number of donors. Sampling was restricted to blood, and TCR repertoires in tissues likely differ from the TCR repertoires found in blood.

Using the deep immunoSEQ assay, TCR CDR3 regions were amplified from genomic DNA by multiplex PCR. Extracted genomic DNA from each cell subset was distributed evenly across all wells of several immunoSEQ 96-well plates, and each plate was treated as a replicate. For sorted subsets, approximately 210 ng genomic DNA, equal to 25,000 to 35,000 T cell genomes, was loaded into each replicate PCR. Purified libraries were quantified with a Qubit 3.0 fluorometer, sized on a Bioanalyzer 2100, and re-quantified with the KAPA Library Quantification kit. A separate single-read 150-cycle Illumina NextSeq 550 flow cell was used to sequence each immunoSEQ 96-well plate. Per the original workflow: Because the immunoSEQ output held only junctional sequences and lacked quality scores, the filtering could not match the filtering applied to full-length reads. To assign V/J genes and CDR3, sequences were annotated against IMGT germline references using PyIR, a Python wrapper for IgBLAST v1.9. Any read was removed if the V/J assignment was weak (E-value above 1e-6), the CDR3 was missing, or the read contained stop codons, out-of-frame junctions, or ambiguous translated residues. V3J clonotypes were defined as sequences sharing the same inferred V gene, J gene, and CDR3 amino acid sequence. Percentage overlap between repertoires was computed as shared unique clonotypes divided by the size of the smaller repertoire. Richness of each repertoire was evaluated using RTK rarefaction, the Chao1 estimator, and Recon v2.1 estimates of unobserved clonotypes. For all TCRbeta clonotypes obtained by the gDNA method from a few donors, generation probabilities were computed with OLGA. TCRdb holds this immuneACCESS table with in-frame rearrangements only. Some clones are missing; in checked studies, unresolved V genes explain under half, and the rest has no known cause. D and trimming were read from the DNA, whereas the V and J calls and clone size are those reported in that table. In all, the sample holds under 2,500,000 clones, and about 94% of those were seen once. 0.13% of the sample rests with the top ten.

Input material: naive CD4+ T cells sorted from blood. The cell subset or site label for this specimen denotes: CD45RA+ positively selected. This TCR derives from a man aged 18 to 29 in good health.

The base sequence is TGTGCCTGGAGTGTCGGACAGGGGACCTACAATGAGCAGTTCTTC. Translated, it gives CAWSVGQGTYNEQFF. The rearranged segments are TRBV30 and TRBJ2-1, and TRBD1 aligns with 9 junction nucleotides. The CDR3, from cysteine to phenylalanine, totals 15 residues. The retained sequence is limited to the CDR3, 45 bases, with the frame set at the first base. Trimming leaves V shorter by 0 bases and J shorter by 2 bases, with the junction holding 2 bases beyond the gene matches. In the germline V gene (reference sequence), CDR1 corresponds to GTSNPN and CDR2 to SVGIG.